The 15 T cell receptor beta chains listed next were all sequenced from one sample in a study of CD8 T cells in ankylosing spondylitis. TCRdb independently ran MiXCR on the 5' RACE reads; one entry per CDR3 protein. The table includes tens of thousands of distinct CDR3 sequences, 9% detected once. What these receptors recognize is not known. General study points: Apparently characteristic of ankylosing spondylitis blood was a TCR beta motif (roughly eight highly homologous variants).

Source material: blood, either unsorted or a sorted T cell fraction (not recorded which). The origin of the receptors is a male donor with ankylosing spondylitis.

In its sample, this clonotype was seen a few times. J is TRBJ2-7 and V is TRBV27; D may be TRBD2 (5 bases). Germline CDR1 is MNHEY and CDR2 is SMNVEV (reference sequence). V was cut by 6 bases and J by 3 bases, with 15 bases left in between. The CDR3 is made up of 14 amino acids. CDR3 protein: CASRPTGLGYEQYV. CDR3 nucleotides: TGTGCCAGCAGACCAACCGGACTCGGCTACGAGCAGTACGTC.

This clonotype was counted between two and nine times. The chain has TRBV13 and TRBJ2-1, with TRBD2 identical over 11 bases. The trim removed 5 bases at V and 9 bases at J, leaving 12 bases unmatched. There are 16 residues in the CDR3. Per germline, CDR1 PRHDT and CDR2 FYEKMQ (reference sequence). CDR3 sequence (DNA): TGTGCCAGCAGCCCTTTGGGACTAGCGGACCGAGGTGAGCAGTTCTTC. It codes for CASSPLGLADRGEQFF.

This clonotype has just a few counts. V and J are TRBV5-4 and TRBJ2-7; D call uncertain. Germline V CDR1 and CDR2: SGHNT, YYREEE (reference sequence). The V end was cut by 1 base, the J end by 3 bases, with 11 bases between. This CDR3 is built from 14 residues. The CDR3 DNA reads TGTGCCAGCAGCTTGATGGGTGGGTACTACGAGCAGTACTTC. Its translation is CASSLMGGYYEQYF.

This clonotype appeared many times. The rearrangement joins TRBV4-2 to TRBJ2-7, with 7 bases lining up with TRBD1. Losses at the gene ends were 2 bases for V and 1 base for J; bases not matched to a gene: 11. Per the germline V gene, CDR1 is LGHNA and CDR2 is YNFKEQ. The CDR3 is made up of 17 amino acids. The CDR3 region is CASSQTLTGPGSYEQYV. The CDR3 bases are TGTGCCAGCAGCCAAACCTTGACAGGGCCCGGGTCCTACGAGCAGTACGTC.

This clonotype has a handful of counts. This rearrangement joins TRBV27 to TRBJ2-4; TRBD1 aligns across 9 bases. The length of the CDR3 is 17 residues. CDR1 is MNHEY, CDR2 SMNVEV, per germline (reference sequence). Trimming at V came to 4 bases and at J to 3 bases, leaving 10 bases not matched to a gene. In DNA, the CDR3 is TGTGCCAGCAGTTCGCCCCGGACAGGGGACGACAAAAACATTCAGTACTTC. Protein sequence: CASSSPRTGDDKNIQYF.

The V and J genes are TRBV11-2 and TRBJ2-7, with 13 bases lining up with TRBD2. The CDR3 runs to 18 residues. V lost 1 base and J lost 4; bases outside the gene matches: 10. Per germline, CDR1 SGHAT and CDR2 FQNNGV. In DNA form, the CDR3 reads TGTGCCAGCAGCTTAGGCCCCACCGGGACTAGCGGGACTTACGAGCAGTACGTC. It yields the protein CASSLGPTGTSGTYEQYV.

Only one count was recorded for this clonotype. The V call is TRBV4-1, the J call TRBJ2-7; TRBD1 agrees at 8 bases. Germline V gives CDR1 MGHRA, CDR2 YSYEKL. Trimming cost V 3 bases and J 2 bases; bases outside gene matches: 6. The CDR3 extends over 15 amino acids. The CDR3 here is CASSQTGAGPYEQYF. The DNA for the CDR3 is TGCGCCAGCAGCCAGACAGGGGCTGGACCCTACGAGCAGTACTTC.

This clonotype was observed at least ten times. CDR3 bases: TGTGCCAGTAGCTGGCGGGGCAGTTTGAACACTGAAGCTTTCTTT. Translating gives CASSWRGSLNTEAFF. The V and J genes are TRBV19 and TRBJ1-1, with D maybe TRBD1 (5 bases). Germline V lookup: CDR1 LNHDA, CDR2 SQIVND (reference sequence). Trimming cost V 6 bases and J 0 bases, with 14 bases left between them. The CDR3 has 15 amino acids.

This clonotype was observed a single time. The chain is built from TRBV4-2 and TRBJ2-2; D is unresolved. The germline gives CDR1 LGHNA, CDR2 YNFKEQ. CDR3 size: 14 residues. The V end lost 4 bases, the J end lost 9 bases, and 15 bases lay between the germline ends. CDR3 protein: CASSPGPNSWELFF. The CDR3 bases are TGTGCCAGCAGCCCCGGGCCGAACAGCTGGGAGCTGTTTTTT.

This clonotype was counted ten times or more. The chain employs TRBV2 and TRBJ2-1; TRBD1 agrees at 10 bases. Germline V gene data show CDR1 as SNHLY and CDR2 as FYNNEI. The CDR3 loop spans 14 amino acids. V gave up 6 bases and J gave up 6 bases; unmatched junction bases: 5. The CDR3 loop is CASRGQGFSNEQFF. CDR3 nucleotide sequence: TGTGCCAGCAGGGGACAGGGGTTCTCCAATGAGCAGTTCTTC.

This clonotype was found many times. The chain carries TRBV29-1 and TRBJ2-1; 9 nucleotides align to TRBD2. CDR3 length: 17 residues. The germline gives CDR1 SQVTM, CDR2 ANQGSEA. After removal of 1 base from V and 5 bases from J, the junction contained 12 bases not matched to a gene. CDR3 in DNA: TGCAGCGTTGAAGGTGTACTAGCGGGCTCCCGTGACAATGAGCAGTTCTTC. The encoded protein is CSVEGVLAGSRDNEQFF.

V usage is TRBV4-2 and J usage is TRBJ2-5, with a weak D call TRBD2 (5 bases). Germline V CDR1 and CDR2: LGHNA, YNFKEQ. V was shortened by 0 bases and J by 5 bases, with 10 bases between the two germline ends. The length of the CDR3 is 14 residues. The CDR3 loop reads CASSQDKLEETQYF. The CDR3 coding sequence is TGTGCCAGCAGCCAAGATAAACTAGAGGAGACCCAGTACTTC.

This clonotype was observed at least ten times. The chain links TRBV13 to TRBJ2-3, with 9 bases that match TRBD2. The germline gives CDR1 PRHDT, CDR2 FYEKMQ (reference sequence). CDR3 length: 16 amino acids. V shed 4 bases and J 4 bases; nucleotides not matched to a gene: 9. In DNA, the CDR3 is TGTGCCAGCAGCTCCCATAGCGGGAGTAGGCCAGATACGCAGTATTTT. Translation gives CASSSHSGSRPDTQYF.

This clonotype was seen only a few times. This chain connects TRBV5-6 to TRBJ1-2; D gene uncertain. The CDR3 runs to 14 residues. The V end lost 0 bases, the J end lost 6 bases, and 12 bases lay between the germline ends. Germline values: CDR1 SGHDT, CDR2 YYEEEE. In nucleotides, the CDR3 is TGTGCCAGCAGCTTGGAACGGGGTTTAGATGGCTACACCTTC. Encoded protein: CASSLERGLDGYTF.

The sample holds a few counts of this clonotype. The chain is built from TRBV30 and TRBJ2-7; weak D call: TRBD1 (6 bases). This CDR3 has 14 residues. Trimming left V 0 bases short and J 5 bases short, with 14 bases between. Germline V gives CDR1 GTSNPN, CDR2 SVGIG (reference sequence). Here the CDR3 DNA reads TGTGCCTGGAGTGTTGGTCAGGGGAGCCACGAGCAGTACGTC. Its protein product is CAWSVGQGSHEQYV.